The subject of this entry is one T cell receptor beta chain. This clone was counted once. Which antigen it targets is not known. Within one base of it there is no much larger clone, and no base qualities were kept. This sample was taken from a study of cytotoxic CD8 clonotypes in ibrutinib-treated CLL listed by TCRdb under 2021. Study-wide context: The cohort had eleven to twelve relapsed/refractory and under 16 treatment-naive patients; around 17 were IGHV unmutated. An average of about 250,000 productive templates and some 100,000 productive rearrangements was obtained per sample. Partial responses were observed in some 24 patients and complete responses in 2; after a median follow-up of 68 months, remission was maintained in approximately 14 patients and progression was observed in around twelve. Longitudinal samples were available for about 30% of the roughly 86 trial participants. Patients were still on ibrutinib when every remission and progressive disease sample was collected. Cryopreserved peripheral blood mononuclear cells were obtained prior to treatment, at the time of response, and at either disease progression or sustained remission. Samples at response were collected after a median of around twelve months of treatment, with a range of about 6 to 40 months.

A MiSeq instrument was used for deep resolution sequencing, which targeted depths ranging from 1 in 1 million up to 1 in 200,000 T cells, with coverage averaging 10x for each clonotype. The immunoSEQ hsTCRB Kit was used to generate the TCR beta libraries. In the paper's pipeline: The data were analyzed with ImmunoSEQ Analyzer and ImmunoSEQ Data Assistant, and V, D and J gene assignments followed IMGT definitions. Clonality was computed as one minus normalized Shannon entropy of productive rearrangement frequencies, ranging from 0 to 1. Only overrepresented clonotypes making up at least 0.05% of the repertoire of each patient were included in the public clonotype analysis. Repertoires from around 13 age-matched healthy donors in immuneACCESS were used as clonality controls. Not all clones reach the TCRdb copy of this immuneACCESS table, which keeps in-frame sequences only. Checked studies attribute under half of the gap to unresolved V genes and leave the rest unexplained. V and J calls and clone size are copied from that table; D and trimming were computed from the DNA. The sample has under 300,000 clones on record, roughly 70% of them singletons. Approximately 15% of the sample comes from the top ten.

The meaning of the sample's time point label: roughly 2 years on ibrutinib. For TCR beta library preparation, roughly 2 micrograms of genomic DNA were extracted from the cryopreserved PBMCs. Longitudinal blood samples from CLL patients receiving ibrutinib monotherapy were subjected to high-throughput TCR beta sequencing. Patients were enrolled in a phase 2 open-label single-center ibrutinib monotherapy trial. Beyond this particular receptor, the publication reports: Baseline clonality was found to be higher than that of age-matched healthy donors and was strongly correlated with circulating CD8+ T-cell counts. Sampling times were not matched between patients in sustained remission and patients whose disease was progressing, and lymph node repertoires were not examined. An increase in clonality was observed at ibrutinib response, with clonality remaining stable during sustained remission and falling back toward baseline at progression. Public clonotypes were rare and either contracted or stayed stable during treatment, and the rise in clonality at ibrutinib response reflected the expansion of private clonotypes.

The material was PBMCs, obtained after 24 months of ibrutinib treatment. This receptor was obtained from a human donor with chronic lymphocytic leukemia.

The nucleotide sequence is TGTGCCAGCACGAAAGGGAGGGTTGCCCCCGGAGGGGAGCTGTTTTTT. Its coded protein is CASTKGRVAPGGELFF. The chain employs TRBV27 and TRBJ2-2, and TRBD2 matches 7 of the central bases. The CDR3 measures 16 amino acids from cysteine to phenylalanine. Kept here is only the CDR3 DNA, which spans 48 bases and is read in frame from base 1. Germline trimming amounts to 7 bases on V and 8 bases on J, with 16 as the count of junction bases outside the gene matches. CDR1 and CDR2, looked up from the germline V gene (reference sequence), are MNHEY and SMNVEV.